These 14 T cell receptor beta chains originate from one sample sequenced in a study of CD8 T cells in ankylosing spondylitis. TCRdb called the 5' RACE reads again in MiXCR, with one record for every CDR3 protein. Of some 16,000 distinct CDR3 sequences detected, roughly 8.2% appear once; the ten largest clones hold around 33%. The sample consisted of blood. Receptors originate from a male donor with ankylosing spondylitis or in good health (not recorded which).

In this sample, this clonotype turned up a few times. The chain joins TRBV4-2 to TRBJ2-1; TRBD2 agrees at 8 bases. CDR1 is LGHNA and CDR2 is YNFKEQ in the germline V gene. This CDR3 comprises 16 residues. V was clipped by 1 base and J by 9 bases; unmatched bases: 11. The DNA for the CDR3 is TGTGCCAGCAGCCAAGCGTTAGGACGCGGGAGGTCTGAGCAGTTCTTC. Encoded protein: CASSQALGRGRSEQFF.

This clonotype showed up just a few times. The gene calls are TRBV6-5 and TRBJ1-5, with D unclear. Germline loops: CDR1 MNHEY, CDR2 SVGAGI. V was clipped by 5 bases and J by 2 bases, with 10 bases between them. This CDR3 is 14 amino acids long. CDR3 in amino acids: CASSPQLGNQPQHF. The CDR3, as DNA: TGTGCCAGCAGTCCCCAGTTGGGCAATCAGCCCCAGCATTTT.

This clonotype was seen ten or more times. The V gene is TRBV7-2, the J gene TRBJ2-1; D not certain. Trimming stripped 2 bases from V and 6 bases from J, with 11 bases between. This CDR3 has 14 residues. CDR1 is SGHTA and CDR2 is FQGNSA in the germline V gene. The CDR3 bases are TGTGCCAGCAGCTTAAGAGAGGCCTTCAATGAGCAGTTCTTC. The encoded protein is CASSLREAFNEQFF.

This clonotype was recorded many times. The chain couples TRBV29-1 to TRBJ1-1, with D possibly TRBD1 on 5 matching bases. In germline, CDR1 is SQVTM, CDR2 ANQGSEA. This CDR3 comprises 13 residues. V lost 4 bases, J lost 5 bases, and 14 bases lay in between. In DNA, the CDR3 is TGCAGCGTTGCACAGGCCCTGAGGACTGAAGCTTTCTTT. This codes for CSVAQALRTEAFF.

This chain links TRBV24-1 with TRBJ2-2, with D possibly TRBD2 on 6 matching bases. The CDR3 runs 14 residues. The V gene lost 5 bases and the J gene lost 2 bases, with 8 bases spanning the gap. The germline V gene has CDR1 KGHDR and CDR2 SFDVKD. CDR3 residues: CATSAGVNTGELFF. CDR3 sequence (DNA): TGTGCCACCAGTGCGGGGGTCAACACCGGGGAGCTGTTTTTT.

This clonotype came up many times. This sequence joins TRBV7-2 and TRBJ1-5; D remains unclear. In germline, CDR1 is SGHTA, CDR2 FQGNSA. V was cut by 5 bases and J by 2 bases, with 10 bases left in between. The CDR3 sequence is 14 residues long. The CDR3 DNA is TGTGCCAGCAGCCCCACCTTGGGCAATCAGCCCCAGCATTTT. As protein: CASSPTLGNQPQHF.

By sample share, this clonotype is large. V is TRBV6-5 and J is TRBJ2-1, with no clear D. V lost 2 bases and J lost 0, with 8 bases in between. CDR3 length: 15 residues. Germline CDR1 reads MNHEY; CDR2 reads SVGAGI. CDR3 nucleotides: TGTGCCAGCAGTTACGGAGTCAGCTCCTACAATGAGCAGTTCTTC. Protein sequence: CASSYGVSSYNEQFF.

The sample holds a few counts of this clonotype. The gene calls are TRBV7-2 and TRBJ1-5, with 10 bases aligning to TRBD1. With V trimmed by 4 bases and J by 7 bases, 13 bases remained unmatched. Germline assignment: CDR1 SGHTA and CDR2 FQGNSA. The CDR3 has 17 residues. CDR3 loop: CASSSTLGQGPRQPQHF. CDR3 in DNA: TGTGCCAGCAGCTCCACCCTGGGACAGGGGCCGCGACAGCCCCAGCATTTT.

This clonotype was counted ten times or more. The chain uses TRBV7-3 and TRBJ2-5; either TRBD1 or TRBD2 may fit D (5 bases each). Trimming shortened V by 5 bases and J by 5 bases, and 12 bases separated the two germline ends. This CDR3 region has 13 residues. Germline lookup yields CDR1 SGHTA and CDR2 FQGTGA. The CDR3 is CASSLSRDETQYF. The DNA for the CDR3 is TGTGCCAGCAGCCTAAGCCGGGACGAGACCCAGTACTTC.

This clonotype was observed at least ten times. V and J are TRBV4-1 and TRBJ1-3, with TRBD1 as a possible D gene (5 bases). CDR3 length equals 16 residues. In germline, CDR1 is MGHRA, CDR2 YSYEKL. Trimming shortened V by 1 base and J by 0 bases, and 10 bases separated the two germline ends. The CDR3 coding sequence is TGCGCCAGCAGCCAAGGCAGGGCCAACTCTGGAAACACCATATATTTT. Translation: CASSQGRANSGNTIYF.

This clonotype counts as medium-sized. For the CDR3, the DNA is TGCGCCAGCAGCTTAAAGAGTGAGGGGACCCAGTACTTC. Translated, it gives CASSLKSEGTQYF. The chain is built from TRBV5-1 and TRBJ2-5, with a tentative D call TRBD2 (5 bases). The length of the CDR3 is 13 residues. CDR1 is SGHRS, CDR2 YFSETQ, per germline. Between the trimmed V and J ends, which lost 2 bases and 7 bases, there was a span of 12 bases.

This clonotype was seen only a few times. The chain carries TRBV20-1 and TRBJ2-7; no clear D gene. V lost 4 bases to trimming and J lost 0 bases, with 10 bases between them. CDR1 and CDR2 from the germline V gene are DFQATT and SNEGSKA (reference sequence). The CDR3 runs to 13 residues. The CDR3 region is CSAMTRSSYEQYF. CDR3 in DNA: TGCAGTGCTATGACCCGGAGCTCCTACGAGCAGTACTTC.

This clonotype was seen at least ten times. CDR3 in DNA: TGTGCCAGCAGTTTAACAAGCGGGAGGGGTAACAATGAGCAGTTCTTC. Protein sequence: CASSLTSGRGNNEQFF. The chain couples TRBV12-3 or TRBV12-4 to TRBJ2-1; 10 bases fit TRBD2. The V and J ends lost 2 bases and 5 bases, in that order; junction bases with no gene match: 6. The CDR3 consists of 16 residues.

V usage is TRBV5-1 and J usage is TRBJ2-2; TRBD2 agrees at 7 bases. CDR3 length: 15 residues. CDR1 and CDR2 (germline): SGHRS, YFSETQ. V was pared by 2 bases and J by 0 bases, with 1 base of the junction left unmatched. CDR3 residues: CASSFSGPNTGELFF. CDR3 bases: TGCGCCAGCAGCTTTAGCGGGCCGAACACCGGGGAGCTGTTTTTT.